This record concerns one T cell receptor (beta chain) sequence. V was trimmed by 0 bases and J by 0 bases, leaving 9 bases between them. The CDR3 has 15 residues. Germline assignment: CDR1 SGDLS and CDR2 YYNGEE. This entry comes from a study of blood T cell repertoires in COVID-19. About the study: Italy, Spain and the United States were the sources of the convalescent and acute COVID-19 samples. From T cells, B-cell-depleted T cells, or PBMCs came the material, which was cDNA or gDNA.

In the source study's methods: It was from reference gene primer amplification that nucleated cell counts were estimated. Assay: immunoSEQ multiplex PCR; the TCRdb copy retains only in-frame clones and omits some. The D gene and trimming were derived from the DNA, and the V and J assignments and clone size from that table. The data show roughly 250,000 clones, roughly 86% seen once. The sequenced sample consisted of peripheral blood. This chain joins TRBV9 and TRBJ1-2; a weak D match, TRBD1 (5 bases). The TCR originated in a man in his forties who had recovered from COVID-19. The CDR3 DNA sequence: TGTGCCAGCAGCGTAGGGCAGGGCACTAACTATGGCTACACCTTC. Encoded protein: CASSVGQGTNYGYTF.